The entry below describes one T cell receptor beta chain. Method: immunoSEQ multiplex PCR; TCRdb's copy keeps in-frame clones and lacks some. The data hold just under 350,000 clones, with about 87% observed a single time. The sample belongs to a study of blood T cell repertoires in COVID-19. Whole-study context: Samples taken during acute and convalescent COVID-19 were collected in the United States, Italy and Spain. The cDNA or gDNA used as material had been derived from T cells, B-cell-depleted T cells, or PBMCs.

Germline loops: CDR1 SGHRS, CDR2 YFSETQ. The CDR3 sequence is 15 residues long. With 4 bases clipped from V and 0 bases from J, the junction kept 3 bases outside the gene matches. The sample comprised peripheral blood. The receptor was isolated from a woman aged 50 to 65 with COVID-19, enrolled during active disease. The chain recombines TRBV5-1 with TRBJ2-7, with TRBD2 matching over 11 bases. The CDR3 here is CASSLAGGPSYEQYF. CDR3 nucleotide sequence: TGCGCCAGCAGCCTAGCGGGAGGACCCTCCTACGAGCAGTACTTC.